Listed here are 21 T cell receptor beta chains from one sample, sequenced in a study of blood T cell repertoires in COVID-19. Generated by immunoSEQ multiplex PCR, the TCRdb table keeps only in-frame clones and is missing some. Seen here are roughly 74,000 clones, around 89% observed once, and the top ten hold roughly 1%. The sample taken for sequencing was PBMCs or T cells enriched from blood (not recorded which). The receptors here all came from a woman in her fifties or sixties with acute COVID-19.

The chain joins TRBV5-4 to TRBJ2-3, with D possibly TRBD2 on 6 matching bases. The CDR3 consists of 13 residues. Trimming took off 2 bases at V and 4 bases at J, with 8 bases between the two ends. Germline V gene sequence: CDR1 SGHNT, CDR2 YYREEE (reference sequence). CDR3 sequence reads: CASSFAGSDTQYF. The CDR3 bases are TGTGCCAGCAGCTTCGCGGGGTCAGATACGCAGTATTTT.

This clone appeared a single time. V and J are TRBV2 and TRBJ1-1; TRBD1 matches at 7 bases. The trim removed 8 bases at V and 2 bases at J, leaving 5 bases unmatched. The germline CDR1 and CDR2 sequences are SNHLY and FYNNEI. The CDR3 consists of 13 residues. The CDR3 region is CASHRDSNTEAFF. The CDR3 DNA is TGTGCCAGCCACCGGGACAGCAACACTGAAGCTTTCTTT.

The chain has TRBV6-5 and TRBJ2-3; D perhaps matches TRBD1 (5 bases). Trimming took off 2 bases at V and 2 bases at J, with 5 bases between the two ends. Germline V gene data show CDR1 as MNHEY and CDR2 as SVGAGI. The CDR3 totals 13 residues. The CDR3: CASSYGHTDTQYF. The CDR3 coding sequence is TGTGCCAGCAGTTACGGACACACAGATACGCAGTATTTT.

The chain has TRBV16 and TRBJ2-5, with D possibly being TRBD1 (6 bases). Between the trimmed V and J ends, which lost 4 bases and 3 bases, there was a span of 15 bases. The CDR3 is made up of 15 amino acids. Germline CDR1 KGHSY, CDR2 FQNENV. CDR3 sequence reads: CASSPTGQGEETQYF. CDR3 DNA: TGTGCCAGCAGCCCCACGGGACAAGGGGAAGAGACCCAGTACTTC.

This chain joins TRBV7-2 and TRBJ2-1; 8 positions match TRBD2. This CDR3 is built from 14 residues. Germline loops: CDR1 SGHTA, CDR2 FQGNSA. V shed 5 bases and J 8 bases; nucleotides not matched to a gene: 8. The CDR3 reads CASSGTRHFYEQFF. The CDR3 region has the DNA TGTGCCAGCAGCGGGACTAGGCATTTTTATGAGCAGTTCTTC.

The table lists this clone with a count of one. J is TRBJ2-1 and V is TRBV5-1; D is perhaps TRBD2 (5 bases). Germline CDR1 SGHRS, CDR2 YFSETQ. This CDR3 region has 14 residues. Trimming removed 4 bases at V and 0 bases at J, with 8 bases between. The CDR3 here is CASSTDYSYNEQFF. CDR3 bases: TGCGCCAGCAGCACCGACTACTCCTACAATGAGCAGTTCTTC.

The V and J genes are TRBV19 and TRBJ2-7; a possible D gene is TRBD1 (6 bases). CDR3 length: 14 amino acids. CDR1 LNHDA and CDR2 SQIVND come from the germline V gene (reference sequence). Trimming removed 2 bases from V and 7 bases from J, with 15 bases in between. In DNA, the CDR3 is TGTGCCAGTAGTATAAATTCGGACAGAGAAGAGCAGTACTTC. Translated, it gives CASSINSDREEQYF.

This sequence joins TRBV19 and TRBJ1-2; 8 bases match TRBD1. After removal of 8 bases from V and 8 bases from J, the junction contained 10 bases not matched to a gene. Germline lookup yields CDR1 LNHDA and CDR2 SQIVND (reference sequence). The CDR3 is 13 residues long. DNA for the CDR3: TGTGCCAGTTCGTCCTCTCAGGGGGCGGGCTACACCTTC. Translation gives CASSSSQGAGYTF.

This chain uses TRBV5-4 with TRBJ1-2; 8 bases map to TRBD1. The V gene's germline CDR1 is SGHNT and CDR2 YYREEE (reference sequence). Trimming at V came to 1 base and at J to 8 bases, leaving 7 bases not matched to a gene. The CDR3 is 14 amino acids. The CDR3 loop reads CASSLNRGAIGYTF. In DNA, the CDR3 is TGTGCCAGCAGCTTGAACAGGGGGGCCATCGGCTACACCTTC.

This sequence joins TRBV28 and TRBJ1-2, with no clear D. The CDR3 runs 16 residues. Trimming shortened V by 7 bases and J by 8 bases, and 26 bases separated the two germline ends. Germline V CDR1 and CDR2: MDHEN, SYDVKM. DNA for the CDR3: TGTGCCAGCACCCAAAATTCGGGCCCCCGGGGAGGAGGCTACACCTTC. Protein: CASTQNSGPRGGGYTF.

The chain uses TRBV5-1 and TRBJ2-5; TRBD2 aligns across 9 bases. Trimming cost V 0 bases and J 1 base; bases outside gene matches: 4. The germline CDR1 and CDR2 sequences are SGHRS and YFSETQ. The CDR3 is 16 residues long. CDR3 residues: CASSLAGREGQETQYF. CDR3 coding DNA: TGCGCCAGCAGCTTGGCGGGGCGGGAGGGCCAAGAGACCCAGTACTTC.

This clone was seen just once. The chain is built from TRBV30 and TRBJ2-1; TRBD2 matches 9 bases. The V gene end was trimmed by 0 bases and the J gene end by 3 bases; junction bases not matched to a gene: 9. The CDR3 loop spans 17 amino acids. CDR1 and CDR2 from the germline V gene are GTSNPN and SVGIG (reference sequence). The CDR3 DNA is TGTGCCTGGAGTGTACGGGCGGGAGGGCCGTTCTACAATGAGCAGTTCTTC. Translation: CAWSVRAGGPFYNEQFF.

The CDR3 sequence is CASSLRTSGGPTDTQYF. The DNA for the CDR3 is TGTGCCAGCAGCCTTCGGACTAGCGGGGGCCCCACAGATACGCAGTATTTT. The rearrangement joins TRBV3-1 (or the pseudogene TRBV3-2) to TRBJ2-3; TRBD2 agrees at 13 bases. Germline-derived CDR1 and CDR2 are LGHDT and YNNKEL (reference sequence). With V trimmed by 4 bases and J by 2 bases, 6 bases remained unmatched. The CDR3 has 17 residues.

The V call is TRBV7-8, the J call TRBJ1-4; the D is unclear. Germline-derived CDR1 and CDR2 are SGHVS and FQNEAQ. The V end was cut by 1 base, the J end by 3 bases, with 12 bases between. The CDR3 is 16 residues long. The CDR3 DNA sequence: TGTGCCAGCAGCTTAGGGGTTCAGCGGCCTAATGAAAAACTGTTTTTT. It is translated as CASSLGVQRPNEKLFF.

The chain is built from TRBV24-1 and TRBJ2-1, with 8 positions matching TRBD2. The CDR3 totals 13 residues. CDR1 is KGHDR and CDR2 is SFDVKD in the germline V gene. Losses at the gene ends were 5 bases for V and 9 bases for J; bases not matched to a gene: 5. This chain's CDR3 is CATSAAGATEQFF. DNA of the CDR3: TGTGCCACCAGTGCAGCGGGAGCCACTGAGCAGTTCTTC.

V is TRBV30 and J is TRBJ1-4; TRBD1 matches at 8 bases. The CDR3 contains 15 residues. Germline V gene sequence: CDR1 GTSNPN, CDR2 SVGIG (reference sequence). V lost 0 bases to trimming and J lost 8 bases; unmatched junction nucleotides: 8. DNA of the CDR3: TGTGCCTGGAGTGTGTTGGGCAGGGGGCGGGAAAAACTGTTTTTT. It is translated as CAWSVLGRGREKLFF.

CDR3 DNA sequence: TGTGCCAGCAGTTTTAAGGAGAGCTCCTACGAGCAGTACTTC. Translation gives CASSFKESSYEQYF. This chain uses TRBV27 with TRBJ2-7; D uncertain. The CDR3 spans 14 residues. Germline V lookup: CDR1 MNHEY, CDR2 SMNVEV (reference sequence). V was cut by 3 bases and J by 0 bases, with 9 bases left in between.

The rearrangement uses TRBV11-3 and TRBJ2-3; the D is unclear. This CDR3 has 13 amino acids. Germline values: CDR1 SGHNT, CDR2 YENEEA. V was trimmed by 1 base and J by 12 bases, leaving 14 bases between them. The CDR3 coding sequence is TGTGCCAGCAGCTTAGGGCGTCTAGAAGTACAGTATTTT. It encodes CASSLGRLEVQYF.

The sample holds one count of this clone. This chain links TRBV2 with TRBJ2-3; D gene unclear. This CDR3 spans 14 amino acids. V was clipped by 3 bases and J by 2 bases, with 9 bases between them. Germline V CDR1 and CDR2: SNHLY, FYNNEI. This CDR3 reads CASSDGFDTDTQYF. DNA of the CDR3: TGTGCCAGCAGTGATGGCTTCGACACAGATACGCAGTATTTT. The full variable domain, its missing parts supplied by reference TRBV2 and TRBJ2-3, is EPEVTQTPSHQVTQMGQEVILRCVPISNHLYFYWYRQILGQKVEFLVSFYNNEISEKSEIFDDQFSVERPDGSNFTLKIRSTKLEDSAMYFCASSDGFDTDTQYFGPGTRLTVL.

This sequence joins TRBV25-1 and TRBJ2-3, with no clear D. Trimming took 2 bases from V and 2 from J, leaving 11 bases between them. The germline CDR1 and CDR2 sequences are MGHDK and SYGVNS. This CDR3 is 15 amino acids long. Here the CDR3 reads CASSELGGDTDTQYF. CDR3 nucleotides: TGTGCCAGCAGTGAACTAGGTGGAGACACAGATACGCAGTATTTT.

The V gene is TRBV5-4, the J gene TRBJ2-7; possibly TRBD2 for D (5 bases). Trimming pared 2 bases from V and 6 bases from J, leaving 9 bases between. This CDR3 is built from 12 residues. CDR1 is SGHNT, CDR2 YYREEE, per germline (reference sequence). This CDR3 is CASSLAASEQYF. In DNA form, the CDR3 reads TGTGCCAGCAGCTTAGCGGCTTCCGAGCAGTACTTC.